The 7 T cell receptor beta chains below were found in one sample sequenced in a study of molecular identifiers for immune sequencing clone quantification. A single record per CDR3 protein comes from TCRdb applying MiXCR to the PCR reads. The sample comprises more than 85,000 distinct CDR3 sequences, over 30% of which are singletons, and around 4% rests with the top ten. Source material: naive CD8+ T cells from blood, with Jurkat cell RNA spiked in. Regarding subset: FACS-sorted CD8+CD4-CCR7+CD45RA+ naive T cells. These TCRs come from a human donor in good health. Some libraries in this study had Jurkat cell RNA spiked in.

This clonotype was seen ten or more times. This chain joins TRBV20-1 and TRBJ2-5; D is possibly TRBD1 or TRBD2 (7 bases each). V lost 0 bases and J lost 5, with 13 bases in between. Germline V CDR1 and CDR2: DFQATT, SNEGSKA (reference sequence). The CDR3 runs to 14 residues. CDR3 DNA sequence: TGCAGTGCTAGAGATCCAGGGGGAGGGGAGACCCAGTACTTC. This encodes CSARDPGGGETQYF.

This clonotype occurred many times. The chain combines TRBV29-1 with TRBJ2-7; possibly TRBD2 for D (5 bases). Germline lookup yields CDR1 SQVTM and CDR2 ANQGSEA. The CDR3 runs to 11 residues. V gave up 3 bases and J gave up 3 bases, with 6 bases separating them. The DNA of the CDR3 is TGCAGCGTTGAGGGAGACTACGAGCAGTACTTC. Amino acid sequence: CSVEGDYEQYF.

The V gene is TRBV19, the J gene TRBJ2-7; no clear D gene. Trimming cost V 4 bases and J 3 bases, with 10 bases left between them. The germline V gene encodes CDR1 LNHDA and CDR2 SQIVND (reference sequence). The length of the CDR3 is 13 residues. The CDR3 sequence is CASSKAQRYEQYF. Written as DNA, the CDR3 is TGTGCCAGTAGTAAAGCTCAACGCTACGAGCAGTACTTC. The whole variable domain, filled in from reference TRBV19 and TRBJ2-7, reads DGGITQSPKYLFRKEGQNVTLSCEQNLNHDAMYWYRQDPGQGLRLIYYSQIVNDFQKGDIAEGYSVSREKKESFPLTVTSAQKNPTAFYLCASSKAQRYEQYFGPGTRLTVT.

This clonotype was counted ten times or more. The chain couples TRBV6-5 to TRBJ2-1; D ambiguous. The CDR3 length is 16 residues. The germline V and J ends were trimmed by 5 bases and 0 bases, with 14 bases remaining between them. CDR1 is MNHEY, CDR2 SVGAGI, per germline. The CDR3 DNA is TGTGCCAGCAGTCCCGCGCCAGAGAGCTCCTACAATGAGCAGTTCTTC. It specifies CASSPAPESSYNEQFF.

A few counts support this clonotype. The chain uses TRBV7-9 and TRBJ1-1, with TRBD1 matching 8 bases. This CDR3 region has 15 residues. V trimming: 5 bases; J trimming: 0 bases; junction bases outside the gene matches: 5. The germline V gene encodes CDR1 SEHNR and CDR2 FQNEAQ (reference sequence). The CDR3 DNA is TGTGCCAGCAGCCCCGGGACAGGAATGAACACTGAAGCTTTCTTT. Its protein is CASSPGTGMNTEAFF.

J is TRBJ1-2 and V is TRBV4-1; 10 bases are shared with TRBD1. This CDR3 spans 15 amino acids. Germline CDR1 reads MGHRA; CDR2 reads YSYEKL. The ends lost 3 bases at V and 8 bases at J; junction bases unmatched: 9. The CDR3: CASSQGQGSVGGYTF. CDR3 nucleotide sequence: TGCGCCAGCAGCCAGGGACAGGGGTCAGTTGGGGGCTACACCTTC.

Ten or more counts support this clonotype. This chain connects TRBV6-6 to TRBJ2-7, with D unresolved. Germline CDR1 reads MNHNY; CDR2 reads SVGAGI (reference sequence). V was clipped by 2 bases and J by 2 bases, with 10 bases between them. CDR3 length: 14 residues. For the CDR3, the DNA is TGTGCCAGCAGTTACGCCAGGCTGACCTACGAGCAGTACTTC. This codes for CASSYARLTYEQYF.